This T cell receptor beta chain was documented in a study of shared clonotypes between healthy human individuals (dated by TCRdb to the early 2020s). In terms of the full investigation: The cohort comprised a couple of women and a few men aged 18 to 49 years. For each donor, CD4 naive and CD4 memory were each given three plates, CD8 naive was given two plates, and CD8 memory was given one plate. The study deeply sequenced blood TCR repertoires of several healthy adults to estimate repertoire size and the extent of clonotype sharing between individuals. To increase sequencing depth and limit assay-specific biases, different laboratories used diverse techniques to prepare libraries and sequence TCR repertoires. Leukapheresis yielded between about 0.9 and 9 billion PBMCs per donor. Overall study outcomes, separate from this receptor: Sampling was limited to blood, and TCR repertoires in tissue likely differ from TCR repertoires in blood. The genetic and exposure-history diversity represented was limited by the small number of donors. Rarefaction of sorted-subset datasets indicated incomplete sequencing despite the large sequencing depth. Based on pairwise subsampling, the degree of clonotype sharing among donors was expected to be affected by sequencing depth. Higher generation probabilities were observed for clonotypes shared by all four sorted-subset donors than for non-shared clonotypes. When several donors were compared, the shared fraction of clonotypes was about 5.5% for naive CD4, roughly 3.4% for naive CD8, 2.3% for memory CD4, and approximately 0.4% for memory CD8. Estimated clonotype richness was generally larger for naive than for memory subsets.

Using the deep immunoSEQ assay, TCR CDR3 regions were amplified from genomic DNA by multiplex PCR. Extracted genomic DNA from each cell subset was distributed evenly across all wells of several immunoSEQ 96-well plates, and each plate was treated as a replicate. For sorted subsets, approximately 190 ng of genomic DNA, equivalent to 25,000 to 30,000 T cell genomes, went into each replicate PCR. Purified libraries were measured with a Qubit 3.0 fluorometer, size-checked on a Bioanalyzer 2100, and measured again with the KAPA Library Quantification kit. Every immunoSEQ 96-well plate was sequenced on a separate single-read 150-cycle Illumina NextSeq 550 flow cell. The authors' analysis ran thus. The immunoSEQ output contained only junctional sequences without quality scores, so filtering could not match that applied to full-length reads. To assign V/J genes and CDR3, sequences were annotated against IMGT germline references using PyIR, a Python wrapper for IgBLAST v1.9. Reads were filtered out if the reads had weak V/J assignments (E-value above 1e-6), no CDR3, stop codons, out-of-frame junctions, or ambiguous translated residues. A V3J clonotype was defined by an identical inferred V gene, J gene, and CDR3 amino acid sequence. To compute the percentage overlap between repertoires, the number of shared unique clonotypes was divided by the size of the smaller repertoire. Richness of each repertoire was evaluated using RTK rarefaction, the Chao1 estimator, and Recon v2.1 estimates of unobserved clonotypes. Generation probabilities were computed with OLGA for all TCRbeta clonotypes obtained by the gDNA method from four donors. TCRdb provides this immuneACCESS table in a form limited to in-frame rearrangements. Some clones are lacking; in checked studies, under half of them reflect an unresolved V gene, and why the rest are absent is not known. That table furnishes V, J and clone size, whereas the DNA furnished D and trimming. The sample includes millions of clones, with 90% to 95% observed a single time. Approximately 0.13% of the sample goes to the ten largest clones.

About this clone itself: This receptor's antigen is unknown. Base quality data are lacking; no much larger clone is found one base away.

The donors were healthy, HIV-negative adults with no recently reported acute infections or vaccinations. All donors were Caucasian adults living in Nashville, Tennessee, USA. CD4+ T cells were enriched by magnetic negative selection; naive cells were then positively selected on CD45RA, and the negative fraction formed the memory subset. Blood was obtained by leukapheresis, after which PBMCs were separated by Ficoll-Histopaque density gradient centrifugation and cryopreserved in liquid nitrogen vapor phase. Analytical flow cytometry was used to check the purity and quantity of each magnetically sorted T cell population. From each sorted fraction, genomic DNA was isolated and quantified by UV absorbance on a Nanodrop 2000c. The receptor comes from a young man in good health. The sequencing input was naive CD4+ T cells sorted from blood. Per the publication, the cell subset or site label means: CD45RA+ positively selected.

This receptor has the CDR3 CASSLEEGFTDTQYF. The DNA sequence is given as TGCGCCAGCAGCTTGGAGGAGGGTTTTACAGATACGCAGTATTTT. The chain uses TRBV5-1 and TRBJ2-3; possibly the D gene is TRBD2, per 6 matching bases. The V and J ends are trimmed by 0 bases and 3 bases, leaving 11 bases between them. The germline V gene gives CDR1 as SGHRS and CDR2 as YFSETQ. Taken from cysteine to phenylalanine, the CDR3 has 15 residues. The sequence is cut down to CDR3 DNA, 45 bases in frame from base 1. Reference TRBV5-1 and TRBJ2-3 proteins supply the regions before and after the CDR3; the full variable domain is: KAGVTQTPRYLIKTRGQQVTLSCSPISGHRSVSWYQQTPGQGLQFLFEYFSETQRNKGNFPGRFSGRQFSNSRSEMNVSTLELGDSALYLCASSLEEGFTDTQYFGPGTRLTVL.